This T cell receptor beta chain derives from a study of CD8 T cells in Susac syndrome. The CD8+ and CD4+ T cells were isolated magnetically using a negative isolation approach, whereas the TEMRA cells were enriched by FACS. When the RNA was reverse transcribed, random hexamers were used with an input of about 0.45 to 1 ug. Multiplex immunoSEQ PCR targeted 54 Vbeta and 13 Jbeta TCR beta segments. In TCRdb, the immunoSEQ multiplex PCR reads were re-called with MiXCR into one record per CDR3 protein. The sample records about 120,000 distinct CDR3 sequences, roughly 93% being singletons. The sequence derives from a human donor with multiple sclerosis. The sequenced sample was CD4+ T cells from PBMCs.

CDR3 amino acids: CASSLTGQEDGYTF. The CDR3 bases are TGTGCCAGCAGCTTGACGGGGCAGGAAGATGGCTACACCTTC. The chain combines TRBV5-4 with TRBJ1-2, with a tentative D call TRBD1 (5 bases). Germline CDR1 reads SGHNT; CDR2 reads YYREEE (reference sequence). The CDR3 covers 14 residues. The V end lost 1 base, the J end lost 6 bases, and 13 bases lay between the germline ends.